This TCR beta chain was sequenced for a study of blood T cell repertoires in COVID-19. Whole-study context: The United States, Italy and Spain provided the acute and convalescent COVID-19 samples. From T cells, B-cell-depleted T cells, or PBMCs came the material, which was cDNA or gDNA.

Under the authors' procedure: Counts of nucleated cells, estimated from reference gene primer amplification, were obtained. Assay used: immunoSEQ multiplex PCR; TCRdb lists only in-frame clones, some missing. V and J calls and clone size are given by that table; D and trimming were obtained from the DNA. Of tens of thousands of clones in the sample, about 86% were seen once. V lost 6 bases and J 4 bases, leaving 16 bases between the germline ends. The CDR3 spans 15 residues. Germline V gene sequence: CDR1 MNHEY, CDR2 SVGAGI. This receptor was identified in a man aged 45-60 years with active COVID-19. Sequencing was performed on peripheral blood. The chain uses TRBV6-5 and TRBJ2-1, with D maybe TRBD2 (7 bases). In DNA form, the CDR3 reads TGTGCCAGCAGACCAGCGGGACAAACATACAATGAGCAGTTCTTC. This translates into CASRPAGQTYNEQFF.